Sequencing of this TCR beta chain was carried out in a study of CD4+ T cells in melanoma (dated by TCRdb to about 2022). At the level of the whole study: The study examined neoantigen-specific CD4+ T cells in human melanoma. What the research found in general, with its limitations: Neoantigen-specific CD4+ T cells were reported to be correlated with the function of CD8+ T cells, macrophages and B cells. Neoantigen-specific CD4+ T cells in melanoma were reported to show diverse differentiation states.

The germline V gene provides CDR1 SGHRS and CDR2 YFSETQ. Reading from cysteine to phenylalanine, the CDR3 counts 14 amino acids. Only the CDR3 region is kept as DNA, spanning 42 bases read in frame from base 1. Trimmed from V: 4 bases; trimmed from J: 1 base; junction bases lacking a gene match: 2. Donors were patients with melanoma. Library generation was performed with the immunoSEQ multiplex PCR assay. TCRdb took this table from immuneACCESS and kept in-frame rearrangements with V and J called. Such tables lack part of the clones; where checked against another copy, unresolved V genes explain under half of the gap, and the rest is unexplained. This sample gives about 14,000 clones in total; approximately 63% of them show up just once. The top ten clonotypes cover around a sixth of the sample. On this clone itself: The antigen this receptor binds is unknown. The record has no base qualities; no much larger clone is one base away.

The sequenced sample consisted of cells from a culture (not recorded whether cultured in vitro). The TCR comes from a human donor with melanoma. The rearranged segments are TRBV5-1 and TRBJ2-3; TRBD1 fits 8 bases in the junction. In nucleotides, the sequence is TGCGCCAGCAGCGCGGGACAGGGCACAGATACGCAGTATTTT. Its protein is CASSAGQGTDTQYF.